This T cell receptor beta chain was recorded in a study of Ad26.COV2.S vaccination and SARS-CoV-2 variants. Germline lookup yields CDR1 ENHRY and CDR2 SYGVKD. The length of the CDR3 is 13 residues. The study, taken as a whole, reports: Non-spike TCR breadth was similar in vaccine and placebo recipients. Estimates derived from TCR breadth and depth analyses may have underestimated total T cell responses.

The assay was immunoSEQ multiplex PCR, and TCRdb's table has in-frame clones only and misses some. In the table there are 400,000 to 500,000 clones, 89% of which are singletons. On this clone itself: Its antigen is undetermined.

The treatment here: about 20 received Ad26.COV2.S at low or high dose, single or two shots; roughly five received placebo; per-sample allocation not given. Day 63 after the first injection of vaccine or placebo was the sampling time. The donor's status was that of an adult aged 18-55 years in Boston. The V call is TRBV10-3, the J call TRBJ1-2; tentative D call: TRBD1 (5 bases). The receptor was derived from a person aged 18-60 years who received the Ad26.COV2.S COVID-19 vaccine or a placebo. The source was peripheral blood, collected in a trial of Ad26.COV2.S vaccine versus placebo. The CDR3 spells CAIRGDGFYGYTF. The CDR3 nucleotides are TGTGCTATACGGGGGGACGGTTTCTATGGCTACACCTTC.